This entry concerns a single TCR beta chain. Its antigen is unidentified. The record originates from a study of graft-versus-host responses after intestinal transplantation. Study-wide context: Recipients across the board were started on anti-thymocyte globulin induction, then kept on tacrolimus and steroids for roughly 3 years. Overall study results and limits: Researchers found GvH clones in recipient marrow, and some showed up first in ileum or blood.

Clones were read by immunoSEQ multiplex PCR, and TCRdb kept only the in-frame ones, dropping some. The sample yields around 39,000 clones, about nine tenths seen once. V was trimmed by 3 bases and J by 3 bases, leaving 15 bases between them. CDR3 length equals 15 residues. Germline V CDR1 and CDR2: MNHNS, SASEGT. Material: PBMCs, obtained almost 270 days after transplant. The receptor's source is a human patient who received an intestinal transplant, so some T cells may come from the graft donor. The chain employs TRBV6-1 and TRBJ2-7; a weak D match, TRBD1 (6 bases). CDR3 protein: CASSDDTGYNYEQYF. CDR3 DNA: TGTGCCAGCAGTGATGATACAGGGTATAACTACGAGCAGTACTTC.